This T cell receptor beta chain was profiled in a study of T cells expressing NK-cell markers (dated by TCRdb to 2020 to 2021). Study-level background: TCR beta-chain repertoires were profiled in sorted CD3+CD56+NKG2C+, CD3+CD56+NKG2C- and CD3+CD56-NKG2C+ T-cell subsets from eight donors. Among the eight sequenced donors, seven were HCMV-seropositive and one was HCMV-seronegative. The eight sequenced donors were randomly selected healthy volunteers, three men and five women. Libraries were sequenced as 2 x 150 bp reads on Illumina HiSeq 2000/2500, MiSeq or NextSeq. Paper-wide results and their limitations: Whether the expanded NKG2C-expressing T cell clones were specific for HCMV antigens was left unclear. In 6 or 7 donors, the dominant CD3+CD56+NKG2C+ clonotypes ranked among the top 10 CD8+ clonotypes, making up roughly 1.0-7.0% of CD8+ T cells. Those dominant clonotypes were again the most abundant among CD3+CD56-NKG2C+ cells in several donors, at about 25-65%.

To determine HCMV serostatus, a commercial ELISA kit was used to detect HCMV-specific IgG in serum. Ficoll density gradient centrifugation was used to isolate peripheral blood mononuclear cells from blood. CDR1 MGHRA and CDR2 YSYEKL are derived from the germline V gene. The CDR3, cysteine through phenylalanine, is 16 amino acids long. Nucleotide data are not available. As for this clonotype: Which antigen it targets is not known.

Sequencing relied on an Illumina HiSeq 2000. 5'RACE template switching, by which a universal primer site and unique molecular identifiers were added, was used to make TCR beta cDNA libraries. Priming for cDNA synthesis came from the TCR beta constant segment, and two successive PCR amplification steps followed. Per the original workflow: MIGEC was used to demultiplex reads and group reads by UMI, and MiTCR was used to assemble and quantify clonotypes. Only TCR cDNA sequences supported by at least two reads were kept to exclude erroneous sequences. Downstream repertoire analysis used the tcR package, and clonotypes were matched across fractions by CDR3 nucleotide sequence plus V segment. VDJmatch was used to annotate antigen specificity against VDJdb, with one amino acid substitution in CDR3 allowed. After reprocessing by TCRdb, each CDR3 protein sequence is one entry, and no DNA is given. None of the V and J calls come from the authors' own analysis; TCRdb made them. This sample's table carries hundreds of thousands of distinct CDR3 sequences. The ten largest clones capture around 4.3% of the sample.

This clonotype originated in a woman between 18 and 69 years old in good health. The V and J genes are TRBV4-1 and TRBJ1-6; TCRdb's assignment of TRBD1 cannot be checked, as there is no DNA. Sequences were obtained from blood T cells: a sorted CD56 or NKG2C T cell subset, CD4+ or CD8+ T cells, or bulk PBMC T cells (not recorded which). The CDR3 protein: CASSRTPGDSYSPLHF.